This T cell receptor (beta chain) is drawn from a study of blood T cell repertoires in COVID-19. In the study overall: The United States, Italy and Spain supplied acute and convalescent COVID-19 samples. The cDNA or gDNA used as material had been derived from T cells, B-cell-depleted T cells, or PBMCs.

Authors' processing steps: Amplification of reference gene primers was used by the study to estimate nucleated cell counts. The data were produced by immunoSEQ multiplex PCR, yet TCRdb's version contains in-frame clones alone and is incomplete. V, J and clone size are taken as reported in that table, and D and trimming were inferred from the DNA itself. The sample has over 45,000 clones, less than 95% seen once; the top ten hold under 6.5%. Deletions cut 7 bases from V and 1 base from J, with 16 bases between. Germline V gene data show CDR1 as WSHSY and CDR2 as SAAADI. The length of the CDR3 is 15 residues.

The rearrangement uses TRBV10-2 and TRBJ1-1; D not resolved. The receptor was isolated from a man in his 70s with acute or convalescent COVID-19. The specimen was peripheral blood. The CDR3 region has the DNA TGCGCCAGCAAAATGGCCTCCGGGAAGAACACTGAAGCTTTCTTT. Translated, it gives CASKMASGKNTEAFF.